This T cell receptor (beta chain) originates from a study of T cell repertoires in cytomegalovirus infection. Germline V gene sequence: CDR1 MNHEY, CDR2 SMNVEV (reference sequence). CDR3 length: 17 residues. Concerning this clonotype itself: The antigen remains undetermined. Germline is not matched at one junction end, which may reflect a read error.

TCRdb re-called the reads through MiXCR, storing one row per CDR3 protein. There are approximately 89,000 distinct CDR3 sequences in the sample; under 30% occur only once, and approximately 51% lies in the top ten. This material consisted of CD8+ T cells from cultured PBMCs, taken from culture after CMV antigen stimulation. The chain is built from TRBV27 and TRBJ2-2; 10 bases align to TRBD2. The TCR was taken from a human donor in good health (CMV status not recorded). Some clones in this sample may be carry-over from other donors' samples. CDR3 region: CASSSLAGVGDTGELCF. CDR3 sequence (DNA): TGTGCCAGCAGTTCGCTAGCGGGAGTAGGGGACACCGGGGAGCTGTGTTTT.